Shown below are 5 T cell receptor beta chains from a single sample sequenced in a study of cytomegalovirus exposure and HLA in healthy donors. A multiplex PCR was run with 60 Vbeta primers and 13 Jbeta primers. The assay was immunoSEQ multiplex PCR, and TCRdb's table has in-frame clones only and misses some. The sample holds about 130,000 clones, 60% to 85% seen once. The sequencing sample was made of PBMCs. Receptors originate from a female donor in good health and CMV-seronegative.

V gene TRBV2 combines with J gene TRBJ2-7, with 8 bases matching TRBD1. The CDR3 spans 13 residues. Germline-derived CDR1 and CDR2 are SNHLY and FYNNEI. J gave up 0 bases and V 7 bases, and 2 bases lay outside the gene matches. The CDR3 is CASNRGSSYEQYF. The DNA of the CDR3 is TGTGCCAGCAACAGGGGGAGCTCCTACGAGCAGTACTTC.

CDR3 sequence: CASSERDMGGQYF. DNA of the CDR3: TGTGCCAGCAGTGAGAGAGACATGGGGGGGCAGTACTTC. The chain combines TRBV2 with TRBJ2-7, with a tentative D call TRBD2 (6 bases). V was clipped by 3 bases and J by 9 bases, with 15 bases between them. CDR3 length equals 13 residues. The germline V gene encodes CDR1 SNHLY and CDR2 FYNNEI.

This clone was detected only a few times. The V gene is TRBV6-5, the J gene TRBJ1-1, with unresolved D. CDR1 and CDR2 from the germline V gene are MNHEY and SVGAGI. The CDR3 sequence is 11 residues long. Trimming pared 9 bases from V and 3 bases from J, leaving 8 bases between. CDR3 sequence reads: CASSRDTEAFF. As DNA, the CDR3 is TGTGCCAGTAGCCGAGACACTGAAGCTTTCTTT.

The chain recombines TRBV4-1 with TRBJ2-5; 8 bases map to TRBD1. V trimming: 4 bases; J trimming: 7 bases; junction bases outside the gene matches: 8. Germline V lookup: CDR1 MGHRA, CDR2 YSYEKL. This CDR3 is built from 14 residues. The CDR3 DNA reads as TGCGCCAGCAGCCCGGGGACAGGCCCATGGACCCAGTACTTC. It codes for CASSPGTGPWTQYF.

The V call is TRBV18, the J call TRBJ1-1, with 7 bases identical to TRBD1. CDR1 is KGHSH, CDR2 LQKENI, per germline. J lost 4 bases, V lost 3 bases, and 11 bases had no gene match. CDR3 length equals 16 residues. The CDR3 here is CASSPRIDRAGTEAFF. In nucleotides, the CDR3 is TGTGCCAGCTCACCTCGCATAGACAGGGCCGGCACTGAAGCTTTCTTT.